A single sample is the source of the 19 T cell receptor beta chains below, sequenced in a study of blood T cell repertoires in COVID-19. Sequenced by immunoSEQ multiplex PCR; TCRdb stores in-frame clones only, minus some. The table records roughly 250,000 clones, roughly four fifths of them present only once. Input material: peripheral blood. The origin of the receptors is a man aged 50 to 59 with acute or convalescent COVID-19.

The count of this clone is one. The rearrangement links TRBV11-3 to TRBJ2-5, with TRBD1 matching 7 bases. This CDR3 is 14 amino acids long. Germline lookup yields CDR1 SGHNT and CDR2 YENEEA. J lost 2 bases, V lost 4 bases, and 4 bases had no gene match. CDR3: CASSSHRGQETQYF. CDR3 bases: TGTGCCAGCAGCTCACACAGGGGTCAAGAGACCCAGTACTTC.

This chain uses TRBV4-1 with TRBJ2-7; the match to TRBD1 covers 7 bases. V shed 2 bases and J 1 base; nucleotides not matched to a gene: 2. The CDR3 contains 14 residues. Germline lookup yields CDR1 MGHRA and CDR2 YSYEKL. The chain's CDR3 is CASSQWTGSYEQYF. The CDR3 nucleotides read TGCGCCAGCAGCCAATGGACAGGATCCTACGAGCAGTACTTC.

The chain carries TRBV3-1 (or the pseudogene TRBV3-2) and TRBJ1-1; a possible D gene is TRBD1 (6 bases). The germline V gene has CDR1 LGHDT and CDR2 YNNKEL (reference sequence). Trimming shortened V by 0 bases and J by 12 bases, and 17 bases separated the two germline ends. The CDR3 sequence is 14 residues long. CDR3 in amino acids: CASSQELGTPSSFF. In DNA, the CDR3 is TGTGCCAGCAGCCAAGAATTGGGGACACCTTCTTCTTTCTTT.

This chain joins TRBV3-1 (or the pseudogene TRBV3-2) and TRBJ1-5; 7 nucleotides line up with TRBD1. The V and J ends lost 0 bases and 3 bases, in that order; junction bases with no gene match: 8. From germline, CDR1 is LGHDT and CDR2 YNNKEL (reference sequence). The CDR3 is 17 residues long. As DNA, the CDR3 is TGTGCCAGCAGCCAAGACGGTGCAGGGGGGAACAATCAGCCCCAGCATTTT. It translates to CASSQDGAGGNNQPQHF.

The V call is TRBV10-3, the J call TRBJ2-1, with 8 nucleotides matching TRBD2. The CDR3 has 14 amino acids. V lost 10 bases to trimming and J lost 2 bases; unmatched junction nucleotides: 7. CDR1 ENHRY and CDR2 SYGVKD come from the germline V gene. CDR3 in DNA: TGTGCCACCGAAACTAGCGGAGCCTACAATGAGCAGTTCTTC. Translation gives CATETSGAYNEQFF.

The chain combines TRBV7-9 with TRBJ1-2, with 7 bases fitting TRBD1. Germline-derived CDR1 and CDR2 are SEHNR and FQNEAQ (reference sequence). The CDR3 is made up of 15 amino acids. V shed 3 bases, J shed 2 bases, and the junction held 6 bases outside the gene matches. CDR3 loop: CASSLMRDSNYGYTF. CDR3 nucleotides: TGTGCCAGCAGCTTGATGAGGGACAGCAACTATGGCTACACCTTC.

Here the CDR3 DNA reads TGTGCCAGCAGTGAGGGGCTAGCGCTTGAGCAGTTCTTC. This gives the protein CASSEGLALEQFF. The rearrangement uses TRBV25-1 and TRBJ2-1, with TRBD2 as a possible D gene (6 bases). In germline, CDR1 is MGHDK, CDR2 SYGVNS. The CDR3 runs 13 residues. Deletions cut 3 bases from V and 9 bases from J, with 12 bases between.

V usage is TRBV6-5 and J usage is TRBJ1-5; maybe TRBD1 (5 bases). Trimming cost V 6 bases and J 8 bases, with 14 bases left between them. Per germline, CDR1 MNHEY and CDR2 SVGAGI. The CDR3 has 13 amino acids. CDR3 sequence reads: CASRRGVYEPQHF. The CDR3 DNA follows: TGTGCCAGCAGGCGGGGGGTGTATGAGCCCCAGCATTTT.

The rearrangement joins TRBV7-9 to TRBJ2-6, with 8 bases lining up with TRBD1. CDR1 and CDR2 from the germline V gene are SEHNR and FQNEAQ (reference sequence). The V segment lost 5 bases and the J segment 0 bases; nucleotides outside the gene matches: 6. This CDR3 contains 17 residues. CDR3 loop: CASSTDRGSSGANVLTF. In DNA form, the CDR3 reads TGTGCCAGCAGCACAGACAGGGGTAGCTCTGGGGCCAACGTCCTGACTTTC.

This chain joins TRBV6-2 or TRBV6-3 and TRBJ1-1; maybe TRBD1 (6 bases). The CDR3 runs to 13 residues. Germline V CDR1 and CDR2: MNHEY, SVGEGT. The V end lost 5 bases, the J end lost 1 base, and 8 bases lay between the germline ends. The CDR3 DNA reads as TGTGCCAGCAGTCGAGGGGGGAACACTGAAGCTTTCTTT. Translated: CASSRGGNTEAFF.

This sequence joins TRBV6-5 and TRBJ1-1; D possibly corresponds to TRBD1 (6 bases). The CDR3 totals 14 residues. V was clipped by 2 bases and J by 11 bases, with 18 bases between them. The germline CDR1 and CDR2 sequences are MNHEY and SVGAGI. The DNA of the CDR3 is TGTGCCAGCAGTTACCTAGGGGACACCCGGCTGGCTTTCTTT. Its translation: CASSYLGDTRLAFF.

The V gene is TRBV5-1, the J gene TRBJ2-7, with TRBD1 as a possible D gene (6 bases). This CDR3 contains 13 residues. The V end was cut by 0 bases, the J end by 3 bases, with 7 bases between. CDR1 is SGHRS, CDR2 YFSETQ, per germline. CDR3 in DNA: TGCGCCAGCAGCTTGGGACAGGACTACGAGCAGTACTTC. Encoded protein: CASSLGQDYEQYF.

This rearrangement joins TRBV4-1 to TRBJ2-2; 9 nucleotides agree with TRBD2. J was trimmed by 5 bases and V by 0 bases; bases with no gene match: 4. CDR1 and CDR2 (germline): MGHRA, YSYEKL. The CDR3 is 16 amino acids. DNA of the CDR3: TGCGCCAGCAGCCAAGAATCTAGCGGGGAGACCGGGGAGCTGTTTTTT. Encoded protein: CASSQESSGETGELFF.

The sample holds a few counts of this clone. The chain links TRBV2 to TRBJ1-5; possible D gene TRBD1, 6 bases. The CDR3 length is 14 residues. Germline loops: CDR1 SNHLY, CDR2 FYNNEI. V lost 4 bases and J lost 5, with 12 bases in between. In DNA form, the CDR3 reads TGTGCCAGCAGTGGGTCAGGGGCTGATCAGCCCCAGCATTTT. This sequence encodes CASSGSGADQPQHF.

The chain joins TRBV7-9 to TRBJ2-3; D is undetermined. The CDR3 covers 15 residues. The V gene's germline CDR1 is SEHNR and CDR2 FQNEAQ (reference sequence). With 1 base removed from V and 2 bases from J, the gap between germline ends came to 10 bases. The CDR3 spells CASSLGAAHTDTQYF. The CDR3, as DNA: TGTGCCAGCAGCTTAGGGGCAGCCCACACAGATACGCAGTATTTT.

This chain uses TRBV5-5 with TRBJ1-2; D uncertain. CDR1 is SGHKS and CDR2 is YYEKEE in the germline V gene (reference sequence). The CDR3 consists of 14 residues. The germline V and J ends were trimmed by 0 bases and 5 bases, with 11 bases remaining between them. The CDR3 DNA sequence: TGTGCCAGCAGCTTGGCTCTGGCCCTTTATGGCTACACCTTC. This sequence encodes CASSLALALYGYTF.

The chain recombines TRBV15 with TRBJ2-1; TRBD2 matches at 9 bases. The CDR3 loop spans 15 amino acids. Germline values: CDR1 LNHNV, CDR2 YYDKDF (reference sequence). The V gene end was trimmed by 10 bases and the J gene end by 0 bases; junction bases not matched to a gene: 7. For the CDR3, the DNA is TGTGCCAGCGCTAGCGGGATAAGCTCCTACAATGAGCAGTTCTTC. Its protein is CASASGISSYNEQFF.

This chain uses TRBV5-4 with TRBJ1-2; a weak D match, TRBD1 (5 bases). V dropped 3 bases and J dropped 0 bases, with 9 bases sitting between them. Germline V CDR1 and CDR2: SGHNT, YYREEE (reference sequence). The CDR3 sequence is 14 residues long. CDR3 amino acids: CASSWGGTNYGYTF. DNA of the CDR3: TGTGCCAGCAGCTGGGGGGGGACTAACTATGGCTACACCTTC.

This chain links TRBV7-8 with TRBJ2-7; D is unresolved. The CDR3 covers 14 residues. In germline, CDR1 is SGHVS, CDR2 FQNEAQ. With 3 bases removed from V and 2 bases from J, the gap between germline ends came to 11 bases. CDR3 sequence (DNA): TGTGCCAGCAGCTTCTCAACAGCCACCTACGAGCAGTACTTC. Protein sequence: CASSFSTATYEQYF.